This is a list of T cell receptor beta chains from one sample in a study of regulatory T cells in long-lasting Graves disease. TCRdb analysed the multiplex PCR reads with MiXCR anew, one entry per CDR3 protein. This sample has 600,000 to 650,000 distinct CDR3 sequences; approximately 15% occur once, and the top ten carry 18%. The same sample was also used in a study of T cells in Graves' hyperthyroidism and ophthalmopathy.

Sequencing used peripheral blood mononuclear cells (PBMCs), obtained at new diagnosis, from a patient treated with antithyroid drugs. The receptors originated from a young woman with Graves disease. CDR3s include the opening cysteine and the closing phenylalanine or tryptophan. D genes are given only for firm matches.

.,TRBJ2-7,TRBV19,CASSIVDALPGEQYF
TRBD2,TRBJ2-1,TRBV20-1,CSAMRLAGTSSYNEQFF
TRBD1,TRBJ1-5,TRBV6-1,CASIPGQGRSQPQHF
.,TRBJ2-1,TRBV19,CASSPPLAAAYNEQFF
.,TRBJ1-1,TRBV11-1,CASSLTDTRNTEAFF
TRBD2,TRBJ2-1,TRBV15,CATSRDRSLAGNEQFF
.,TRBJ1-3,TRBV2,CASSELGAFSGNTICF
.,TRBJ1-3,TRBV28,CASSSGQGGRNTIYF
TRBD1,TRBJ2-7,TRBV7-9,CASSTRTGANEQYF
.,TRBJ1-6,TRBV7-9,CASSRGTAYSPLHF
TRBD2,TRBJ2-1,TRBV7-2,CASSLVSGTSGNEQFF
.,TRBJ2-7,TRBV9,CASSAYTAGRQYF
TRBD1,TRBJ1-1,TRBV3-1,CASSPRDREEKAFF
.,TRBJ2-5,TRBV29-1,CSVDRETQYF
.,TRBJ1-3,TRBV30,CAWSFSGSSGNTIYF
.,TRBJ2-2,TRBV18,CASSSTGINTGELFF
TRBD1,TRBJ2-7,TRBV9,CASSVGQYSYEQYF